These T cell receptor beta chains were read from a single sample in a study of T cells in Graves' hyperthyroidism and ophthalmopathy. TCRdb reanalysed the multiplex PCR reads using MiXCR and keeps one entry per CDR3 protein. The data hold around 250,000 distinct CDR3 sequences, with 24% observed a single time. Sequences were obtained from blood. The receptors here all came from a woman aged 40-49 years with Graves' ophthalmopathy. CDR3s include the opening cysteine and the closing phenylalanine or tryptophan. The D gene is left open where the match is weak. Clone size appears in some rows only: once, few, many, or a class for an expanded clone.

j_call cdr3_length clone_size v_call d_call cdr3_nt cdr3_aa
TRBJ2-2 15 many TRBV12-3/TRBV12-4 TRBD2 TGTGCCAGCAGTCGCCGGACTAGCGGGAGCGGGGAGCTGTTTTTT CASSRRTSGSGELFF
TRBJ2-7 14 NA TRBV5-1 TRBD2 TGCGCCAGCAAAGCGGGAGAGGGTCGGTACGAGCAGTACTTC CASKAGEGRYEQYF
TRBJ1-5 14 many TRBV11-2 TRBD1 TGTGCCAGCATCACCGACAGGGGGAATCAGCCCCAGCATTTT CASITDRGNQPQHF
TRBJ2-5 15 many TRBV6-1 TRBD2 TGTGCCAGCAGAGAACCGGGACTAGGAAAAGAGACCCAGTACTTC CASREPGLGKETQYF
TRBJ2-6 16 many TRBV6-5 TRBD2 TGTGCCAGGTCTCTAGCGGCCCTCTCTGGGGCCAACGTCCTGACTTTC CARSLAALSGANVLTF
TRBJ2-7 15 many TRBV5-1 TRBD1 TGCGCCAGCAGCCCGACACAGGGGGCGGGCAACGAGCAGTACTTC CASSPTQGAGNEQYF
TRBJ2-7 13 many TRBV2 NA TGTGCCAGCAGTGAAGCGCTCTATTACGAGCAGTACTTC CASSEALYYEQYF
TRBJ2-7 14 many TRBV19 TRBD2 TGTGCCAGTAGTCCTGTTACTAGCGGCTACGAGCAGTACTTC CASSPVTSGYEQYF
TRBJ2-7 13 NA TRBV6-1 NA TGTGCCAGCAGCGGGAGTGAGTCCTACGAGCAGTACTTC CASSGSESYEQYF
TRBJ2-7 12 NA TRBV29-1 NA TGCAGCGTTGTGCGGGAAGGCTACGAGCAGTACTTC CSVVREGYEQYF
TRBJ2-5 16 many TRBV12-3/TRBV12-4 NA TGTGCCAGCAGTTTATTTGGGACAAGCTACCAAGAGACCCAGTACTTC CASSLFGTSYQETQYF
TRBJ2-5 16 NA TRBV24-1 NA TGTGCCACCAGTGACGGGTCTGGCCGGGTCGGGGAGACCCAGTACTTC CATSDGSGRVGETQYF
TRBJ2-7 17 many TRBV2 TRBD2 TGTGCCAGCATTGAAGTTGGGGCTAGCGGGACCACCTACGAGCAGTACTTC CASIEVGASGTTYEQYF
TRBJ1-2 13 many TRBV5-1 NA TGCGCCAGCAGCTTGGAGGGGGAGTATGGCTACACCTTC CASSLEGEYGYTF
TRBJ2-7 14 many TRBV3-1 TRBD1 TGTGCCAGCGGGTATGGGACAGGATCCTACGAGCAGTACTTC CASGYGTGSYEQYF
TRBJ2-7 15 many TRBV5-1 TRBD2 TGCGCCAGCAGCTTCGGTAGCGGGAGGGCCTACGAGCAGTACTTC CASSFGSGRAYEQYF
TRBJ2-2 15 many TRBV10-3 NA TGTGCCATCAGTCACCGGGACAAGCACACCGGGGAGCTGTTTTTT CAISHRDKHTGELFF
TRBJ1-1 14 once TRBV30 TRBD1 TGTGCCTGGAGTATTGACAGGGGGGGACGCCAAGCTTTCTTT CAWSIDRGGRQAFF
TRBJ1-2 15 many TRBV4-1 NA TGCGCCAGCAGCCAAGCAGGGGCGCGTAGTTATGGCTACACCTTC CASSQAGARSYGYTF
TRBJ1-1 11 many TRBV30 NA TGTGCCTGGAGTCGGAACACTGAAGCTTTCTTT CAWSRNTEAFF
TRBJ2-7 15 many TRBV2 TRBD2 TGTGCCAGCAGTGCGTTGACAGCGGGAGGTTACGAGCAGTACTTC CASSALTAGGYEQYF
TRBJ2-7 15 NA TRBV15 NA TGTGCCACCAGTTTAGGCTGGGACGGTAAATACGAGCAGTACTTC CATSLGWDGKYEQYF
TRBJ2-7 9 many TRBV28 NA TGTGCCAGTTTGGGATTTCAGTACTTC CASLGFQYF
TRBJ1-2 12 many TRBV2 NA TGTGCCAGCCGAGGACCGAACTATGGCTACACCTTC CASRGPNYGYTF
TRBJ1-2 17 many TRBV6-1 TRBD1 TGTGCCAGCAGTGATCCCCGGGACAGGGGATGGGATTATGGCTACACCTTC CASSDPRDRGWDYGYTF
TRBJ2-5 15 many TRBV27 NA TGTGCCAGCAGTCCGACAGTGGCGTGGGAAGAGACCCAGTACTTC CASSPTVAWEETQYF
TRBJ1-1 14 NA TRBV30 NA TGTGCCTGGAATACCGCCGCCTGGAACACTGAAGCTTTCTTT CAWNTAAWNTEAFF
TRBJ2-7 13 many TRBV29-1 TRBD2 TGCAGCGCCTTCATTGCGGGAGACGGGGAGCAGTACTTC CSAFIAGDGEQYF
TRBJ2-5 17 few TRBV11-2 TRBD2 TGTGCCAGCAGCTCGGGGACTAGCGGGAGGCCCTTTGGGACCCAGTACTTC CASSSGTSGRPFGTQYF
TRBJ2-7 15 many TRBV20-1 TRBD2 TGCAGTGCCCTAGATGCCGGGAGGCAAACCTACGAGCAGTACTTC CSALDAGRQTYEQYF
TRBJ2-5 14 many TRBV29-1 NA TGCAGCGTTCCGGGGGCAGGAGCTCAAGAGACCCAGTACTTC CSVPGAGAQETQYF
TRBJ2-5 15 many TRBV15 NA TGTGCCACCATCGATTCCCACAGGAATTCGAAGACCCAGTACTTC CATIDSHRNSKTQYF
TRBJ1-5 17 many TRBV6-5 TRBD1 TGTGCCAGCAGTTACAAAGCGGCAGGGGGAGGCAATCAGCCCCAGCATTTT CASSYKAAGGGNQPQHF
TRBJ1-2 13 NA TRBV15 NA TGTGCCACCAGCAGAGAGGGTTCCAATGGCTACACCTTC CATSREGSNGYTF
TRBJ1-2 13 many TRBV12-3/TRBV12-4 TRBD1 TGTGCCAGCAGTACAGGGGGACGGTATGGCTACACCTTC CASSTGGRYGYTF
TRBJ1-1 13 many TRBV6-5 TRBD1 TGTGCCAGCAGTTTGGGGACAGGGGATGCGGCTTTCTTT CASSLGTGDAAFF
TRBJ2-7 14 many TRBV7-8 TRBD2 TGTGCCAGCAGCTTCGGGAGGAGCTCCTACGAGCAGTACTTC CASSFGRSSYEQYF
TRBJ2-1 18 few TRBV29-1 TRBD2 TGCAGCGTTGGCGGGACAGTTAGCGGGAGAGGATCCTACAATGAGCAGTTCTTC CSVGGTVSGRGSYNEQFF
TRBJ2-5 14 many TRBV29-1 TRBD2 TGCAGCGTTCAAGCGGGAGAGCTCCAAGAGACCCAGTACTTC CSVQAGELQETQYF
TRBJ2-7 14 many TRBV14 NA TGTGCCAGCAGCCAAGGTCGGCCAAGATACGAGCAGTACTTC CASSQGRPRYEQYF
TRBJ2-4 15 many TRBV28 NA TGTGCCAGCAGTTTAACAGGCCAAGCCAAAAACATTCAGTACTTC CASSLTGQAKNIQYF
TRBJ1-5 16 NA TRBV30 NA TGTGCCTGGAGTGTAATCCAGGGCGTTTCCAATCAGCCCCAGCATTTT CAWSVIQGVSNQPQHF
TRBJ1-5 15 NA TRBV12-3/TRBV12-4 NA TGTGCCAGCAGTTTGGGGGTGGGCGGTGAGCAGCCCCAGCATTTT CASSLGVGGEQPQHF